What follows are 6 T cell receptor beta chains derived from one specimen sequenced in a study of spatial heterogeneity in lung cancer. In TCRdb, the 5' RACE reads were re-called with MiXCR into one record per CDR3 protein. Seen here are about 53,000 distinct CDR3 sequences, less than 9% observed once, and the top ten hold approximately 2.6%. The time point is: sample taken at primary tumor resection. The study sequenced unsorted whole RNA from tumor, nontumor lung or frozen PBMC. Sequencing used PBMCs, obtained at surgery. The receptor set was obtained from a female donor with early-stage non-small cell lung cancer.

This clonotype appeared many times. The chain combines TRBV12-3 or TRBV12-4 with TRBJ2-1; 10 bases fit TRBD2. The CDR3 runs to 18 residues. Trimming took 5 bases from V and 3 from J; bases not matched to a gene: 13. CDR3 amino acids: CASSPTKRGGLYYNEQFF. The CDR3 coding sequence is TGTGCCAGCAGTCCGACTAAGCGGGGGGGCCTATACTACAATGAGCAGTTCTTC.

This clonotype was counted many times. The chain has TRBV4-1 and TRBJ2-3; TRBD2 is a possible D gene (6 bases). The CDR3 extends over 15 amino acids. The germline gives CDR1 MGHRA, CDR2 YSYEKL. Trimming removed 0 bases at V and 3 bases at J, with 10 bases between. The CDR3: CASSQDLRDTDTQYF. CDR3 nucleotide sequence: TGCGCCAGCAGCCAAGATCTGCGGGATACAGATACGCAGTATTTT.

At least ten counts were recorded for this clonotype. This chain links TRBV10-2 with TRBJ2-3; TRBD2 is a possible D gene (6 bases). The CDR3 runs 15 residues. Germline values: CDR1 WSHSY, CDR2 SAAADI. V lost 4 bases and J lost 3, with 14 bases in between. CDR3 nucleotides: TGCGCCAGCAGTGCTTTCGGGGGACTGACAGATACGCAGTATTTT. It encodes CASSAFGGLTDTQYF.

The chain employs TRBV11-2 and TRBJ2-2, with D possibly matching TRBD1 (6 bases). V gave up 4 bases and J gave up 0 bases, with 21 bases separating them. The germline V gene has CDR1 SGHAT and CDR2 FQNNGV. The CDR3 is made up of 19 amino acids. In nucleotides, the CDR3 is TGTGCCAGCAGCTATATACAGGGATTCGGAGTAGCGAACACCGGGGAGCTGTTTTTT. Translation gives CASSYIQGFGVANTGELFF.

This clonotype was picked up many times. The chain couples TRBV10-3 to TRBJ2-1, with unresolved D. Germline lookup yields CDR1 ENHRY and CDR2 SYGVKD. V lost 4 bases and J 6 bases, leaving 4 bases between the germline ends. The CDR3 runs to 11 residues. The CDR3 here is CAISGANEQFF. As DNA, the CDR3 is TGTGCCATCAGTGGGGCCAATGAGCAGTTCTTC.

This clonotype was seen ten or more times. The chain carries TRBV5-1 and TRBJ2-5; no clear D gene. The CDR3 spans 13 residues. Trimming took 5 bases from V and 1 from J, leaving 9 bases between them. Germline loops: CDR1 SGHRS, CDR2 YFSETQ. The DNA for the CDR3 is TGCGCCAGCAGGTACGGGTCCCAAGAGACCCAGTACTTC. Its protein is CASRYGSQETQYF.